These 18 T cell receptor beta chains originate from one sample sequenced in a study of blood T cell repertoires in COVID-19. Produced via immunoSEQ multiplex PCR; TCRdb's table is partial and in-frame only. The data contain 100,000 or so clones, 80% to 95% of them singletons. The sample consisted of peripheral blood. The source is a man younger than 30 with acute or convalescent COVID-19.

The chain links TRBV6-1 to TRBJ1-2, with a possible D match to TRBD1 (6 bases). Germline lookup yields CDR1 MNHNS and CDR2 SASEGT. CDR3 size: 18 residues. With 2 bases removed from V and 3 bases from J, the gap between germline ends came to 22 bases. In DNA form, the CDR3 reads TGTGCCAGCAGTGAAACGGGGGGGGCCGGCTCGAGCTACTATGGCTACACCTTC. Its translation: CASSETGGAGSSYYGYTF.

This chain links TRBV5-1 with TRBJ2-1; 11 bases match TRBD2. CDR1 SGHRS and CDR2 YFSETQ come from the germline V gene. V shed 6 bases and J 3 bases; nucleotides not matched to a gene: 8. This CDR3 has 16 residues. The CDR3 bases are TGCGCCAGCACTTTACTCGGGACTAGCGGCTACAATGAGCAGTTCTTC. Translating gives CASTLLGTSGYNEQFF.

This clone was found once. The chain joins TRBV27 to TRBJ2-3, with D possibly TRBD2 on 6 matching bases. CDR3 length equals 16 residues. The germline V gene has CDR1 MNHEY and CDR2 SMNVEV (reference sequence). With 6 bases removed from V and 2 bases from J, the gap between germline ends came to 18 bases. The CDR3 sequence is CASSSHSGPPTDTQYF. For the CDR3, the DNA is TGTGCCAGCAGCTCCCATAGCGGACCCCCCACAGATACGCAGTATTTT.

CDR3 bases: TGTGCCAGCAGCTCCGACACCTACTCTGGAAACACCATATATTTT. Its protein product is CASSSDTYSGNTIYF. V and J are TRBV11-2 and TRBJ1-3; no clear D gene. With 4 bases removed from V and 0 bases from J, the gap between germline ends came to 10 bases. The germline CDR1 and CDR2 sequences are SGHAT and FQNNGV. This CDR3 is 15 amino acids long.

J is TRBJ2-7 and V is TRBV4-1; 7 bases match TRBD2. There are 15 residues in the CDR3. Germline values: CDR1 MGHRA, CDR2 YSYEKL. Trimming at V came to 1 base and at J to 9 bases, leaving 12 bases not matched to a gene. CDR3 sequence reads: CASSQVLGLVSGQYF. CDR3 in DNA: TGCGCCAGCAGCCAAGTTCTCGGACTAGTCAGCGGGCAGTACTTC.

This chain connects TRBV29-1 to TRBJ1-1, with TRBD1 identical over 8 bases. The V gene end was trimmed by 3 bases and the J gene end by 5 bases; junction bases not matched to a gene: 8. The CDR3 runs to 14 residues. CDR1 and CDR2 (germline): SQVTM, ANQGSEA. CDR3 DNA: TGCAGCGTTGATAAGGCAGGGGGCAGGACTGAAGCTTTCTTT. Amino acid sequence: CSVDKAGGRTEAFF.

The V call is TRBV19, the J call TRBJ2-1; 12 bases align to TRBD2. V was clipped by 6 bases and J by 5 bases; unmatched bases: 8. CDR1 is LNHDA, CDR2 SQIVND, per germline (reference sequence). The CDR3 totals 16 residues. The CDR3 DNA follows: TGTGCCAGTAGCCCTAGGACTAGCGGGGACCACAATGAGCAGTTCTTC. This encodes CASSPRTSGDHNEQFF.

This chain joins TRBV12-5 and TRBJ1-6; D is possibly TRBD1 (5 bases). V was trimmed by 4 bases and J by 6 bases, leaving 16 bases between them. The CDR3 length is 16 residues. Germline-derived CDR1 and CDR2 are LGHNT and FRNRAP. CDR3 sequence: CASGSVTQAPNSPLHF. Written as DNA, the CDR3 is TGTGCTAGTGGTTCGGTTACACAGGCTCCTAATTCACCCCTCCACTTT.

This chain uses TRBV5-1 with TRBJ1-6, with D perhaps matching TRBD1 (6 bases). The CDR3 is made up of 15 amino acids. CDR1 is SGHRS and CDR2 is YFSETQ in the germline V gene. V shed 6 bases and J shed 7 bases, with 17 bases lying between them. CDR3 region: CASTKHGTQNSPLHF. Written as DNA, the CDR3 is TGCGCCAGCACCAAACATGGGACACAGAATTCACCCCTCCACTTT.

V gene TRBV5-1 combines with J gene TRBJ1-2; tentatively, D is TRBD1 (5 bases). Trimming left V 1 base short and J 7 bases short, with 14 bases between. The CDR3 has 14 amino acids. Germline CDR1 reads SGHRS; CDR2 reads YFSETQ. The CDR3 DNA follows: TGCGCCAGCAGCTTGATGGAGGGCGGGACTGGCTACACCTTC. Encoded protein: CASSLMEGGTGYTF.

The rearrangement uses TRBV6-5 and TRBJ2-1, with a possible D match to TRBD1 (6 bases). There are 15 residues in the CDR3. Germline CDR1 is MNHEY and CDR2 is SVGAGI. The V end lost 5 bases, the J end lost 6 bases, and 17 bases lay between the germline ends. For the CDR3, the DNA is TGTGCCAGCAGTCCCCACAGGGATACGGGCAATGAGCAGTTCTTC. Its protein is CASSPHRDTGNEQFF.

This clone was recorded once. The chain recombines TRBV19 with TRBJ1-1, with D possibly being TRBD1 (6 bases). Germline V gene data show CDR1 as LNHDA and CDR2 as SQIVND (reference sequence). V dropped 6 bases and J dropped 1 base, with 12 bases sitting between them. The CDR3 is made up of 14 amino acids. The CDR3 DNA sequence: TGTGCCAGTAGCCACAGGGCATCGAACACTGAAGCTTTCTTT. Translation gives CASSHRASNTEAFF.

V is TRBV7-9 and J is TRBJ2-7, with TRBD1 matching 7 bases. CDR1 is SEHNR, CDR2 FQNEAQ, per germline (reference sequence). This CDR3 is 14 amino acids long. V dropped 5 bases and J dropped 6; count of bases not matched to a gene: 10. This chain's CDR3 is CASSLGQVLGEQYF. In nucleotides, the CDR3 is TGTGCCAGCAGCCTAGGACAGGTGCTTGGCGAGCAGTACTTC.

The rearrangement uses TRBV7-7 and TRBJ2-1, with 7 bases fitting TRBD2. The germline CDR1 and CDR2 sequences are SSHAT and FNYEAQ (reference sequence). The V and J ends lost 1 base and 2 bases, in that order; junction bases with no gene match: 8. This CDR3 has 17 amino acids. In DNA, the CDR3 is TGTGCCAGCAGCTTAGTCCCTAGCGGATTGGCCTACAATGAGCAGTTCTTC. It encodes CASSLVPSGLAYNEQFF.

The genes are TRBV7-9 and TRBJ1-2; TRBD1 matches 7 bases. Trimming removed 5 bases from V and 3 bases from J; junction bases left unmatched: 9. CDR1 is SEHNR and CDR2 is FQNEAQ in the germline V gene (reference sequence). This CDR3 comprises 15 residues. In DNA form, the CDR3 reads TGTGCCAGCAGCCCTAGCTGGACAGGAGACTATGGCTACACCTTC. Translating gives CASSPSWTGDYGYTF.

Written as DNA, the CDR3 is TGCGCCAGCAGCCAAGAGGGAGGAAGCGAGACTGAAGCTTTCTTT. It translates to CASSQEGGSETEAFF. This chain uses TRBV4-1 with TRBJ1-1; D remains unclear. Germline-derived CDR1 and CDR2 are MGHRA and YSYEKL. There are 15 residues in the CDR3. Trimming stripped 0 bases from V and 5 bases from J, with 13 bases between.

This CDR3 is CASSSLPGELFF. CDR3 nucleotide sequence: TGTGCCAGCAGCTCCCTCCCCGGGGAGCTGTTTTTT. The chain combines TRBV7-8 with TRBJ2-2; D unresolved. Trimming shortened V by 4 bases and J by 6 bases, and 6 bases separated the two germline ends. From germline, CDR1 is SGHVS and CDR2 FQNEAQ. This CDR3 contains 12 residues.

The chain carries TRBV30 and TRBJ2-7, with D maybe TRBD1 (6 bases). V was trimmed by 0 bases and J by 5 bases, leaving 11 bases between them. The CDR3 runs 13 residues. Germline values: CDR1 GTSNPN, CDR2 SVGIG (reference sequence). In DNA form, the CDR3 reads TGTGCCTGGAGTGTACGCAGGGGAGACGAGCAGTACTTC. Translation gives CAWSVRRGDEQYF.